The clone carrying this T cell receptor beta chain has a handful of counts. Its cognate antigen is unknown. CDR1 and CDR2 from the germline V gene are MGHDK and SYGVNS. The CDR3 extends over 14 amino acids. Trimming took off 5 bases at V and 10 bases at J, with 17 bases between the two ends. The record originates from a study of human T cells and chemical hapten exposure. Study-wide results and caveats: Expanded TCRs clustered into significantly more large CDR3 similarity groups than controls, the analysis revealed.

Documented time point: patch test 1, 2 weeks after DPC sensitization. Treatment defined: therapeutic diphenylcyclopropenone sensitization with weekly scalp DPC. TCRdb passed the RACE reads through MiXCR, listing each CDR3 protein once. Of fewer than 150,000 distinct CDR3 sequences in the sample, roughly an eighth were seen once. The V gene is TRBV25-1, the J gene TRBJ1-4, with a weak D call TRBD1 (5 bases). The receptor was isolated from a man between 18 and 35 years old with alopecia areata. Some clones in this sample may be carry-over from other donors' samples. The input for sequencing was whole blood, taken in connection with sensitization to the hapten diphenylcyclopropenone (DPC). The CDR3 DNA sequence: TGTGCCAGCAGTCAGAGGGACCGCCGAGGAAAACTGTTTTTT. It yields the protein CASSQRDRRGKLFF. Using reference TRBV25-1 and TRBJ1-4 for the parts outside the CDR3, the full variable domain is EADIYQTPRYLVIGTGKKITLECSQTMGHDKMYWYQQDPGMELHLIHYSYGVNSTEKGDLSSESTVSRIRTEHFPLTLESARPSHTSQYLCASSQRDRRGKLFFGSGTQLSVL.